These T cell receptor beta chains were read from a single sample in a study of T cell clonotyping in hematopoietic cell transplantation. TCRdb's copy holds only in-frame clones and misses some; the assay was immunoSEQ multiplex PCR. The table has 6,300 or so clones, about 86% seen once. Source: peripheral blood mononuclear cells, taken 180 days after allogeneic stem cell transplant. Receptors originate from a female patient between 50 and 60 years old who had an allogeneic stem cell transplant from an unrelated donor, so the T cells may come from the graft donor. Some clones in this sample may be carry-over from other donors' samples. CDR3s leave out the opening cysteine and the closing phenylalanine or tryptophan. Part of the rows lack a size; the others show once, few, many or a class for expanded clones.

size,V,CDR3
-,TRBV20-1,SASAPLGYT
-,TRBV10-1,ASSESGPRGYGYT
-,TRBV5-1,ASSRQGRQPLH
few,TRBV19,ASSMRGRLGTEAF
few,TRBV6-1,ASSLTGAGPQH
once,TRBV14,ASSQDWGEQY
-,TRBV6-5,ASSTDPGPYNEQF
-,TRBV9,ASSVTDSYSPLH
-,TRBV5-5,ASSLDGGTNEQY
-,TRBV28,ASSQESRNTEAF
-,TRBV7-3,ASSLKVDSYEQY